The 29 T cell receptor beta chains below all came from one sample that was sequenced in a study of early T cells in non-severe SARS-CoV-2 infection. TCRdb redid the calling of the 5' RACE reads with MiXCR, one entry per CDR3 protein. Found here are some 45,000 distinct CDR3 sequences, roughly 6% of them singletons; the top ten hold more than 7%. Specimen: whole blood, collected at baseline. These receptors originate from an adult who was a healthcare worker with PCR-confirmed SARS-CoV-2 infection or an uninfected control (not recorded which).

This clonotype was counted only a few times. The chain is built from TRBV6-4 and TRBJ1-6, with D uncertain. CDR1 is MRHNA and CDR2 is SNTAGT in the germline V gene. This CDR3 comprises 15 residues. Trimming pared 0 bases from V and 3 bases from J, leaving 6 bases between. The CDR3 DNA is TGTGCCAGCAGTGACTCGAAGATCTATAATTCACCCCTCCACTTT. It yields the protein CASSDSKIYNSPLHF.

In its sample, this clonotype ranks as medium-sized (0.01 to 0.1%). The junction departs from the called germline gene at one end, perhaps through a read error. V and J are TRBV2 and TRBJ2-4, with TRBD1 identical over 11 bases. The CDR3 totals 15 residues. Germline loops: CDR1 SNHLY, CDR2 FYNNEI. CDR3 in DNA: TGTGCCAGCAGGGAAGGGACAGGGGGATGGAACATTCAGTACTTC. Its translation: CASREGTGGWNIQYF. The whole variable domain, filled in from reference TRBV2 and TRBJ2-4, reads EPEVTQTPSHQVTQMGQEVILRCVPISNHLYFYWYRQILGQKVEFLVSFYNNEISEKSEIFDDQFSVERPDGSNFTLKIRSTKLEDSAMYFCASREGTGGWNIQYFGAGTRLSVL.

This clonotype was seen a few times. The V call is TRBV28, the J call TRBJ1-5; D may be TRBD1 (5 bases). The V and J ends lost 5 bases and 4 bases respectively, with 15 bases between them. Germline values: CDR1 MDHEN, CDR2 SYDVKM. The length of the CDR3 is 15 residues. In nucleotides, the CDR3 is TGTGCCAGCAGTCTACAGGTAATAGGAAATCAGCCCCAGCATTTT. It is translated as CASSLQVIGNQPQHF.

The CDR3 coding sequence is TGTGCCAGTAGTATTACCGGATCATGGGCTCAGCCCCAGCATTTT. Translated: CASSITGSWAQPQHF. The rearrangement uses TRBV19 and TRBJ1-5; D gene uncertain. CDR3 length: 15 amino acids. Trimming stripped 3 bases from V and 6 bases from J, with 15 bases between. Germline V lookup: CDR1 LNHDA, CDR2 SQIVND (reference sequence).

This clonotype was detected a few times. The V and J genes are TRBV18 and TRBJ2-1; 9 positions agree with TRBD2. From germline, CDR1 is KGHSH and CDR2 LQKENI. The J segment lost 4 bases and the V segment lost 6 bases, leaving 7 bases of the junction unmatched. The CDR3 is 15 residues long. The CDR3 protein is CASSISGGFYNEQFF. The CDR3 bases are TGTGCCAGCTCGATTAGCGGGGGCTTTTACAATGAGCAGTTCTTC.

This clonotype was recorded at least ten times. The V call is TRBV6-2 or TRBV6-3, the J call TRBJ1-1, with 7 bases lining up with TRBD1. The J segment lost 3 bases and the V segment lost 8 bases, leaving 3 bases of the junction unmatched. This CDR3 spans 12 amino acids. The germline V gene has CDR1 MNHEY and CDR2 SVGEGT. CDR3 sequence reads: CASGDSYTEAFF. CDR3 sequence (DNA): TGTGCCAGCGGGGACAGCTACACTGAAGCTTTCTTT.

The chain has TRBV2 and TRBJ2-1; TRBD2 aligns across 10 bases. CDR1 and CDR2 (germline): SNHLY, FYNNEI. V shed 5 bases, J shed 8 bases, and the junction held 9 bases outside the gene matches. The CDR3 is made up of 15 amino acids. CDR3 amino acids: CASSSTSGVFYEQFF. CDR3 bases: TGTGCCAGCAGTAGTACTAGCGGGGTCTTCTATGAGCAGTTCTTC.

The table lists this clonotype with many counts. This chain uses TRBV5-1 with TRBJ2-3; D is ambiguous. This CDR3 is built from 12 residues. Germline CDR1 is SGHRS and CDR2 is YFSETQ. Trimming stripped 0 bases from V and 4 bases from J, with 3 bases between. CDR3 sequence: CASSLVSDTQYF. CDR3 DNA sequence: TGCGCCAGCAGCTTGGTATCAGATACGCAGTATTTT.

V and J are TRBV14 and TRBJ2-2; TRBD2 agrees at 8 bases. The ends lost 0 bases at V and 4 bases at J; junction bases unmatched: 10. The CDR3 has 18 residues. CDR1 is SGHDN and CDR2 is FVKESK in the germline V gene. The CDR3 bases are TGTGCCAGCAGCCAAGACGGGACTAGGGCTCTCATCACCGGGGAGCTGTTTTTT. Amino acids: CASSQDGTRALITGELFF.

This clonotype occurred many times. V usage is TRBV20-1 and J usage is TRBJ2-3; a possible D gene is TRBD1 (6 bases). Trimming took 0 bases from V and 1 from J, leaving 8 bases between them. The CDR3 consists of 14 residues. The germline V gene has CDR1 DFQATT and CDR2 SNEGSKA (reference sequence). The CDR3 DNA reads as TGCAGTGCTAGAGACCCAGGGGGCACAGATACGCAGTATTTT. It specifies CSARDPGGTDTQYF.

This clonotype was observed a few times. The chain couples TRBV28 to TRBJ1-5; a possible D gene is TRBD1 (6 bases). This CDR3 has 15 residues. The germline V gene has CDR1 MDHEN and CDR2 SYDVKM. Trimming shortened V by 2 bases and J by 4 bases, and 12 bases separated the two germline ends. CDR3 nucleotides: TGTGCCAGCAGTTTAGCAGGGGCTCGGAATCAGCCCCAGCATTTT. Its protein product is CASSLAGARNQPQHF.

Ten or more counts support this clonotype. The genes are TRBV6-1 and TRBJ1-2; weak D call: TRBD1 (6 bases). V lost 7 bases and J 4 bases, leaving 10 bases between the germline ends. The CDR3 totals 12 residues. Looked up from germline, CDR1 is MNHNS and CDR2 is SASEGT. CDR3 amino acids: CASKTGVYGYTF. CDR3 nucleotide sequence: TGTGCCAGCAAGACAGGCGTCTATGGCTACACCTTC.

This clonotype was found many times. The DNA for the CDR3 is TGTGCCAGCAGTCCCGATTACAATGAGCAGTTCTTC. This sequence encodes CASSPDYNEQFF. The rearrangement joins TRBV25-1 to TRBJ2-1; no firm D call. V lost 5 bases and J lost 4, with 6 bases in between. CDR3 length: 12 amino acids. CDR1 and CDR2 (germline): MGHDK, SYGVNS.

Note on this clonotype: A much larger clone differs by one base, so this may be a read error. This likely comes from a read error, as the CDR3 has no conserved phenylalanine or tryptophan at its end. The chain is built from TRBV28 and TRBJ2-2; unclear D gene. V lost 6 bases to trimming and J lost 1 base, with 12 bases between them. The CDR3 is 15 residues long. Looked up from germline, CDR1 is MDHEN and CDR2 is SYDVKM. The CDR3 loop reads CASSLIGQNTGELFL. The DNA of the CDR3 is TGTGCCAGCAGCCTTATCGGTCAGAACACCGGGGAGCTGTTTCTT.

This clonotype was counted at least ten times. The chain couples TRBV11-2 to TRBJ1-2, with 7 bases aligning to TRBD1. Germline lookup yields CDR1 SGHAT and CDR2 FQNNGV. V gave up 7 bases and J gave up 3 bases; unmatched junction bases: 14. The CDR3 is made up of 16 amino acids. For the CDR3, the DNA is TGTGCCAGCACCATCCTGTCGACAGGGCCATACTATGGCTACACCTTC. Protein sequence: CASTILSTGPYYGYTF. The variable domain in full, with the rest retrieved from reference TRBV11-2 and TRBJ1-2, is EAGVAQSPRYKIIEKRQSVAFWCNPISGHATLYWYQQILGQGPKLLIQFQNNGVVDDSQLPKDRFSAERLKGVDSTLKIQPAKLEDSAVYLCASTILSTGPYYGYTFGSGTRLTVV.

This clonotype appeared many times. This chain joins TRBV10-1 and TRBJ2-7, with D possibly TRBD1 on 5 matching bases. The germline V gene encodes CDR1 WNHNN and CDR2 SYGVQD (reference sequence). This CDR3 contains 13 residues. Trimming pared 1 base from V and 6 bases from J, leaving 10 bases between. The CDR3, as DNA: TGCGCCAGCAGTGAGTATAGACAGACCGAGCAGTACTTC. Translated: CASSEYRQTEQYF.

There are a few counts of this clonotype. This chain connects TRBV9 to TRBJ1-2; 12 bases fit TRBD1. Germline V CDR1 and CDR2: SGDLS, YYNGEE. V was pared by 4 bases and J by 3 bases, with 7 bases of the junction left unmatched. The CDR3 is 16 residues long. Here the CDR3 reads CASSPGQGAPDYGYTF. Written as DNA, the CDR3 is TGTGCCAGCAGCCCGGGACAGGGGGCGCCGGACTATGGCTACACCTTC.

This clonotype was counted at least ten times. The chain is built from TRBV4-2 and TRBJ2-1; D remains unclear. The CDR3 consists of 15 residues. With 1 base removed from V and 5 bases from J, the gap between germline ends came to 12 bases. Germline-derived CDR1 and CDR2 are LGHNA and YNFKEQ. The CDR3 region has the DNA TGTGCCAGCAGCCAAGTTTCCGACTTGAACAATGAGCAGTTCTTC. Its protein is CASSQVSDLNNEQFF.

This clonotype occurred many times. The rearrangement links TRBV20-1 to TRBJ1-5; D possibly corresponds to TRBD1 (5 bases). Trimming left V 3 bases short and J 7 bases short, with 10 bases between. The length of the CDR3 is 12 residues. Germline assignment: CDR1 DFQATT and CDR2 SNEGSKA (reference sequence). Written as DNA, the CDR3 is TGCAGTGCTAGGATCAGGGACCAGCCCCAGCATTTT. It codes for CSARIRDQPQHF.

The chain has TRBV7-6 and TRBJ2-5; D not certain. Germline V lookup: CDR1 SGHVS, CDR2 FNYEAQ. This CDR3 has 14 residues. V was trimmed by 1 base and J by 2 bases, leaving 8 bases between them. CDR3 protein: CASSLGYSQETQYF. In DNA, the CDR3 is TGTGCCAGCAGCTTAGGGTACTCTCAAGAGACCCAGTACTTC.

This clonotype was recorded at least ten times. The chain carries TRBV10-3 and TRBJ1-2, with 9 positions matching TRBD1. Trimming removed 3 bases from V and 1 base from J; junction bases left unmatched: 9. Germline V CDR1 and CDR2: ENHRY, SYGVKD. This CDR3 comprises 17 residues. Here the CDR3 DNA reads TGTGCCATCAGTGAAAACCGGGACAGGGCCGATAACTATGGCTACACCTTC. Translating gives CAISENRDRADNYGYTF.

This clonotype was counted at least ten times. In nucleotides, the CDR3 is TGTGCCAGTAGTAACTGGGACAGCACCCGTCTCACTAACTATGGCTACACCTTC. The encoded protein is CASSNWDSTRLTNYGYTF. The chain links TRBV19 to TRBJ1-2, with 7 bases identical to TRBD1. The V segment lost 4 bases and the J segment 0 bases; nucleotides outside the gene matches: 14. The germline V gene has CDR1 LNHDA and CDR2 SQIVND (reference sequence). The CDR3 loop spans 18 amino acids.

This clonotype has a handful of counts. This rearrangement joins TRBV14 to TRBJ1-1; D is unclear. This CDR3 has 13 residues. The V end lost 0 bases, the J end lost 3 bases, and 5 bases lay between the germline ends. Germline V lookup: CDR1 SGHDN, CDR2 FVKESK. The CDR3 DNA is TGTGCCAGCAGCCAAGATCTGTACACTGAAGCTTTCTTT. This gives the protein CASSQDLYTEAFF. The entire variable domain, with the rest obtained from reference TRBV14 and TRBJ1-1, is as follows: EAGVTQFPSHSVIEKGQTVTLRCDPISGHDNLYWYRRVMGKEIKFLLHFVKESKQDESGMPNNRFLAERTGGTYSTLKVQPAELEDSGVYFCASSQDLYTEAFFGQGTRLTVV.

Only a few counts were recorded for this clonotype. The V and J genes are TRBV11-2 and TRBJ2-5; D ambiguous. Germline V gives CDR1 SGHAT, CDR2 FQNNGV. This CDR3 comprises 13 residues. Deletions cut 4 bases from V and 5 bases from J, with 11 bases between. In DNA, the CDR3 is TGTGCCAGCAGCTCGAGTAGGCGGGAGACCCAGTACTTC. Its protein is CASSSSRRETQYF.

This sequence joins TRBV20-1 and TRBJ2-7, with D uncertain. This CDR3 has 10 residues. Germline CDR1 DFQATT, CDR2 SNEGSKA (reference sequence). Trimming removed 5 bases from V and 3 bases from J, with 5 bases in between. CDR3 bases: TGCAGTGCTGGGGACTACGAGCAGTACTTC. It is translated as CSAGDYEQYF.

V and J are TRBV6-5 and TRBJ2-7; the D gene could be TRBD1 or TRBD2 (5 bases each). Trimming took off 6 bases at V and 0 bases at J, with 12 bases between the two ends. This CDR3 has 14 amino acids. Germline CDR1 and CDR2: MNHEY and SVGAGI. CDR3 protein: CASRGEGSSYEQYF. CDR3 sequence (DNA): TGTGCCAGCAGGGGTGAGGGGAGCTCCTACGAGCAGTACTTC.

This clonotype has more than one count but fewer than ten. The chain joins TRBV2 to TRBJ2-7; 7 bases map to TRBD1. Germline values: CDR1 SNHLY, CDR2 FYNNEI. V lost 6 bases to trimming and J lost 2 bases; unmatched junction nucleotides: 7. CDR3 length: 14 amino acids. CDR3 nucleotide sequence: TGTGCCAGCAGCGGGACAGCCGCCGCCTACGAGCAGTACTTC. It encodes CASSGTAAAYEQYF.

V is TRBV23-1 and J is TRBJ2-7; D remains ambiguous. TRBV23-1 is recorded as an ORF, its role being uncertain. This CDR3 comprises 14 residues. The V end lost 1 base, the J end lost 2 bases, and 9 bases lay between the germline ends. The CDR3 region is CASSQYGAPYEQYF. The CDR3 DNA reads as TGCGCCAGCAGTCAATACGGAGCCCCCTACGAGCAGTACTTC.

This clonotype was detected many times. The rearrangement joins TRBV15 to TRBJ2-7; 7 bases align to TRBD1. With V trimmed by 2 bases and J by 7 bases, 11 bases remained unmatched. The CDR3 loop spans 15 amino acids. Germline V gene sequence: CDR1 LNHNV, CDR2 YYDKDF (reference sequence). CDR3 sequence (DNA): TGTGCCACCAGCAGAAGTCAGGGGGATCTACGGGAGCAGTACTTC. Translated, it gives CATSRSQGDLREQYF.